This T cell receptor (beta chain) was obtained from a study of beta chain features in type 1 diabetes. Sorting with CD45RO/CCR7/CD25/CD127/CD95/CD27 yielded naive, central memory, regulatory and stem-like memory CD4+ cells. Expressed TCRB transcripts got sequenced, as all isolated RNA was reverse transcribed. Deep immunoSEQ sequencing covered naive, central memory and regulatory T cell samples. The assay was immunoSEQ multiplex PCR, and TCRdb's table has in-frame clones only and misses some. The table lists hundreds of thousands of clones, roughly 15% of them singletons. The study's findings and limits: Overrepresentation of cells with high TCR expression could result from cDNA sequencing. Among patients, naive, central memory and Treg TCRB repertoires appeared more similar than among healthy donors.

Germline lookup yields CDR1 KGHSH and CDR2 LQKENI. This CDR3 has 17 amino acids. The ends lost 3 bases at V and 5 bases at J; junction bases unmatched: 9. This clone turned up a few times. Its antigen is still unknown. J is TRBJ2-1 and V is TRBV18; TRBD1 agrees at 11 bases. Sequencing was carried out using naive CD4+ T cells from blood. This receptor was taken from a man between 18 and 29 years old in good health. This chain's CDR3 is CASSPLRGTGGHNEQFF. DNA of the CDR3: TGTGCCAGCTCACCCCTACGGGGGACAGGGGGGCACAATGAGCAGTTCTTC.